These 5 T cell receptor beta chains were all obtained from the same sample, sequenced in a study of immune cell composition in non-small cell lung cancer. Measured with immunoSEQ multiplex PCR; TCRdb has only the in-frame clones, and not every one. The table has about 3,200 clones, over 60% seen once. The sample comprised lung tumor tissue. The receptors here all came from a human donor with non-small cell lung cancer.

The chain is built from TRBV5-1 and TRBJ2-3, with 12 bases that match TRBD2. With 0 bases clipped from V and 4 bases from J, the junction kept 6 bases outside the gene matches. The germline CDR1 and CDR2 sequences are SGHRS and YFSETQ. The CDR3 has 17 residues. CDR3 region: CASSLAPPSGGADTQYF. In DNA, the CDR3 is TGCGCCAGCAGCTTGGCCCCACCTAGCGGGGGGGCAGATACGCAGTATTTT.

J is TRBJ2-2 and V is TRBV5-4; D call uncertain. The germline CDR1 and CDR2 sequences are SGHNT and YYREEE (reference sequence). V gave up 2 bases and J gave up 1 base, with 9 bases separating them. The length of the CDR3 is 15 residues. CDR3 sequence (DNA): TGTGCCAGCAGCTTTGGAGTTAGGAACACCGGGGAGCTGTTTTTT. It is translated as CASSFGVRNTGELFF. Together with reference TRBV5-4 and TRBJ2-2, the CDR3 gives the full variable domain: ETGVTQSPTHLIKTRGQQVTLRCSSQSGHNTVSWYQQALGQGPQFIFQYYREEENGRGNFPPRFSGLQFPNYSSELNVNALELDDSALYLCASSFGVRNTGELFFGEGSRLTVL.

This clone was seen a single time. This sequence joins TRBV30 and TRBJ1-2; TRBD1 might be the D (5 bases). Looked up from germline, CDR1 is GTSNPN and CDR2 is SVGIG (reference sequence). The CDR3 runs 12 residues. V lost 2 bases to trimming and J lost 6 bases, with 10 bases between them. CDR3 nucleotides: TGTGCCTGGAGTTTGGGGCTGGATGGCTACACCTTC. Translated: CAWSLGLDGYTF.

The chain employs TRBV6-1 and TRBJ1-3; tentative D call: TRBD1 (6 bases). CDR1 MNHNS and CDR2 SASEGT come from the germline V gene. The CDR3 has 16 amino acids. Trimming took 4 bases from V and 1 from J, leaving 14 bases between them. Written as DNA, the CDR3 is TGTGCCAGCAGTGCCCAACAGGGATCTTCTGGAAACACCATATATTTT. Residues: CASSAQQGSSGNTIYF.

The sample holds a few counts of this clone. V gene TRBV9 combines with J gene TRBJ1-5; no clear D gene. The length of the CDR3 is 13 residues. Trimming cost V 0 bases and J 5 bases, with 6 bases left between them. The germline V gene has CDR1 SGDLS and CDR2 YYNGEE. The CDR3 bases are TGTGCCAGCAGCGTAGTCCCTGATCAGCCCCAGCATTTT. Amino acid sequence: CASSVVPDQPQHF.